This section outlines one TCR beta chain sequence together with its context. Unsorted whole blood yielded blood RNA, and germline DNA was extracted as well. This sample is drawn from a study of tumor-infiltrating lymphocytes in primary liver carcinoma. As for the study in general: The cohort included men and women aged 30 to 69 years.

Germline V gene lookup returns CDR1 MDHEN and CDR2 SYDVKM. The CDR3 runs 18 residues. Trimming cost V 6 bases and J 0 bases; bases outside gene matches: 10. TCR beta cDNA came from around 0.5 ug total RNA, primed with a constant-region primer. Researchers made the TCR beta libraries by running three nested multiplex PCR rounds with slightly modified ARM-PCR. The study ran its first two PCR rounds for approximately 10 cycles each, using TRBV1-TRBV30 forward primers and a C-beta reverse primer. TCRdb processed the multiplex PCR reads anew with MiXCR; each CDR3 protein has one entry. Among some 190,000 distinct CDR3 sequences listed, roughly three fifths were seen once.

This clonotype was sampled from a man aged 35-49 years with primary liver carcinoma and hepatitis B virus infection. The chain joins TRBV28 to TRBJ2-3; 12 nucleotides agree with TRBD2. The sequencing input was peripheral blood. The CDR3 nucleotides are TGTGCCAGCAGGACCGGGACTAGCGGGCATTCTAGCACAGATACGCAGTATTTT. It is translated as CASRTGTSGHSSTDTQYF. The full variable domain, with the rest looked up from reference TRBV28 and TRBJ2-3, is DVKVTQSSRYLVKRTGEKVFLECVQDMDHENMFWYRQDPGLGLRLIYFSYDVKMKEKGDIPEGYSVSREKKERFSLILESASTNQTSMYLCASRTGTSGHSSTDTQYFGPGTRLTVL.